One sample yielded the 17 T cell receptor beta chains listed below, sequenced in a study of beta chain features in type 1 diabetes. Sequenced material consisted of expressed TCRB transcripts (all of the isolated RNA was reverse transcribed). Measured with immunoSEQ multiplex PCR; TCRdb has only the in-frame clones, and not every one. The sample records approximately 140,000 clones, about 44% being singletons. Sample: Tregs from blood. These receptors all come from a man between 18 and 29 years old in good health.

The V call is TRBV5-1, the J call TRBJ1-2; D call uncertain. The CDR3 sequence is 13 residues long. The V end was cut by 4 bases, the J end by 4 bases, with 11 bases between. Germline CDR1 is SGHRS and CDR2 is YFSETQ. The CDR3 nucleotides are TGCGCCAGCAGCGAGTCAGCGAGCTATGGCTACACCTTC. Residues: CASSESASYGYTF.

This clone turned up a few times. In nucleotides, the CDR3 is TGTGCCAGCAGCTCCGATAGACTAGCGGTCGAGTCGTGGTTCTTC. Encoded protein: CASSSDRLAVESWFF. This chain connects TRBV7-2 to TRBJ2-1; 9 bases fit TRBD2. This CDR3 has 15 residues. V lost 4 bases, J lost 15 bases, and 16 bases stayed unmatched. CDR1 and CDR2 from the germline V gene are SGHTA and FQGNSA.

The gene calls are TRBV10-3 and TRBJ2-1, with 8 bases lining up with TRBD2. Per the germline V gene, CDR1 is ENHRY and CDR2 is SYGVKD. Unmatched junction bases numbered 8, after V lost 6 bases and J lost 4 bases. The length of the CDR3 is 15 residues. CDR3 DNA: TGTGCCATCAGCGAGCCGGGACTAGAATACAATGAGCAGTTCTTC. Translating it yields CAISEPGLEYNEQFF.

There are a few counts of this clone. The CDR3 region has the DNA TGTGCCAGCAGTTTAACAGGGGCCCAAGAGACCCAGTACTTC. Encoded protein: CASSLTGAQETQYF. This chain links TRBV28 with TRBJ2-5; 7 bases match TRBD1. The ends lost 2 bases at V and 1 base at J; junction bases unmatched: 1. The CDR3 is 14 amino acids. Germline CDR1 reads MDHEN; CDR2 reads SYDVKM.

The chain is built from TRBV7-6 and TRBJ2-7; 9 bases fit TRBD1. Germline CDR1 reads SGHVS; CDR2 reads FNYEAQ. The CDR3 length is 16 residues. Trimming removed 3 bases from V and 2 bases from J; junction bases left unmatched: 8. The CDR3 sequence: CASSFAPGTGTYEQYF. In DNA, the CDR3 is TGTGCCAGCAGCTTCGCCCCAGGGACAGGGACCTACGAGCAGTACTTC.

V is TRBV19 and J is TRBJ1-5; possible D gene TRBD1, 6 bases. V was cut by 5 bases and J by 5 bases, with 10 bases left in between. The CDR3 runs to 13 residues. Germline V gene sequence: CDR1 LNHDA, CDR2 SQIVND (reference sequence). CDR3 sequence reads: CASSQPGDQPQHF. DNA for the CDR3: TGTGCCAGTAGTCAGCCAGGGGATCAGCCCCAGCATTTT.

This clone occurred a few times. The genes are TRBV10-3 and TRBJ2-3; 8 bases are a match to TRBD2. Germline V gives CDR1 ENHRY, CDR2 SYGVKD. Trimming removed 7 bases from V and 5 bases from J; junction bases left unmatched: 8. The CDR3 is made up of 14 amino acids. The CDR3 sequence: CAIKGQREIDTQYF. Written as DNA, the CDR3 is TGTGCCATCAAAGGCCAGCGGGAGATAGATACGCAGTATTTT.

This clone was seen a handful of times. This chain joins TRBV29-1 and TRBJ1-2, with a possible D match to TRBD1 (5 bases). CDR1 and CDR2 (germline): SQVTM, ANQGSEA. This CDR3 region has 12 residues. With 6 bases removed from V and 4 bases from J, the gap between germline ends came to 12 bases. The CDR3 DNA sequence: TGCAGCGTGGCAGGGTATGCCTATGGCTACACCTTC. Translated, it gives CSVAGYAYGYTF.

The chain uses TRBV11-1 and TRBJ2-3; TRBD1 agrees at 7 bases. Germline loops: CDR1 SGHAT, CDR2 FQDESV (reference sequence). There are 15 residues in the CDR3. J lost 1 base, V lost 8 bases, and 9 bases had no gene match. CDR3 in DNA: TGTGCCAGCCGATTTTCCGGGACAGGCACAGATACGCAGTATTTT. This translates into CASRFSGTGTDTQYF. Full variable domain (rest looked up from reference TRBV11-1 and TRBJ2-3): EAEVAQSPRYKITEKSQAVAFWCDPISGHATLYWYRQILGQGPELLVQFQDESVVDDSQLPKDRFSAERLKGVDSTLKIQPAELGDSAMYLCASRFSGTGTDTQYFGPGTRLTVL.

The rearrangement uses TRBV19 and TRBJ1-5; D remains ambiguous. CDR3 length equals 13 residues. Between the trimmed V and J ends, which lost 1 base and 6 bases, there was a span of 7 bases. CDR1 and CDR2 (germline): LNHDA, SQIVND (reference sequence). CDR3 DNA: TGTGCCAGTAGTATAGGGGCGGGTCAGCCCCAGCATTTT. The encoded protein is CASSIGAGQPQHF.

The chain links TRBV6-5 to TRBJ1-3; D might be TRBD1 (6 bases). Trimming removed 9 bases at V and 0 bases at J, with 15 bases between. The V gene's germline CDR1 is MNHEY and CDR2 SVGAGI. This CDR3 has 15 residues. The CDR3 DNA is TGTGCCAGTTCGACAGGTGCCCACTCTGGAAACACCATATATTTT. It encodes CASSTGAHSGNTIYF.

The CDR3 protein is CASSVGEGGGQETQYF. CDR3 coding DNA: TGTGCCAGCAGCGTAGGCGAAGGGGGGGGCCAAGAGACCCAGTACTTC. The chain recombines TRBV9 with TRBJ2-5; D might be TRBD2 (7 bases). The CDR3 runs 16 residues. Germline CDR1 is SGDLS and CDR2 is YYNGEE. V was pared by 0 bases and J by 1 base, with 13 bases between.

The chain couples TRBV4-2 to TRBJ2-5, with D possibly being TRBD2 (6 bases). The closer fit of TRBJ2-7 to the DNA end suggests the J call may be wrong. The germline V gene has CDR1 LGHNA and CDR2 YNFKEQ. The CDR3 totals 14 residues. The CDR3 spells CASSQESGDYEQYF. The CDR3 DNA is TGTGCCAGCAGCCAAGAGTCGGGAGATTACGAGCAGTACTTC.

This rearrangement joins TRBV7-3 to TRBJ2-5; 7 positions match TRBD1. V dropped 5 bases and J dropped 5; count of bases not matched to a gene: 11. CDR1 and CDR2 from the germline V gene are SGHTA and FQGTGA. The CDR3 length is 15 residues. CDR3 amino acids: CASSHGVGGSETQYF. The CDR3 nucleotides are TGTGCCAGCAGCCACGGAGTAGGGGGCTCGGAGACCCAGTACTTC.

This clone has more than one count but fewer than ten. CDR3 nucleotides: TGTGCCAGTAGTCCACTCGAACTCGACAGGGATGGCTACACCTTC. It codes for CASSPLELDRDGYTF. The genes are TRBV19 and TRBJ1-2; 7 nucleotides match TRBD1. V was clipped by 5 bases and J by 6 bases; unmatched bases: 12. There are 15 residues in the CDR3. Germline V gene data show CDR1 as LNHDA and CDR2 as SQIVND (reference sequence).

This clone was seen only once. The chain links TRBV7-2 to TRBJ1-4; 7 nucleotides agree with TRBD1. CDR1 is SGHTA and CDR2 is FQGNSA in the germline V gene. This CDR3 contains 14 residues. V lost 7 bases, J lost 1 base, and 3 bases stayed unmatched. CDR3 sequence: CASTTGVTNEKLFF. The DNA for the CDR3 is TGTGCCAGCACCACAGGGGTAACTAATGAAAAACTGTTTTTT.

The gene calls are TRBV18 and TRBJ2-1, with TRBD2 as a possible D gene (7 bases). Germline V lookup: CDR1 KGHSH, CDR2 LQKENI. This CDR3 is built from 16 residues. V was cut by 4 bases and J by 3 bases, with 16 bases left in between. The CDR3 DNA follows: TGTGCCAGCTCACTAAGACGGGGGGCAGGCTACAATGAGCAGTTCTTC. This translates into CASSLRRGAGYNEQFF.